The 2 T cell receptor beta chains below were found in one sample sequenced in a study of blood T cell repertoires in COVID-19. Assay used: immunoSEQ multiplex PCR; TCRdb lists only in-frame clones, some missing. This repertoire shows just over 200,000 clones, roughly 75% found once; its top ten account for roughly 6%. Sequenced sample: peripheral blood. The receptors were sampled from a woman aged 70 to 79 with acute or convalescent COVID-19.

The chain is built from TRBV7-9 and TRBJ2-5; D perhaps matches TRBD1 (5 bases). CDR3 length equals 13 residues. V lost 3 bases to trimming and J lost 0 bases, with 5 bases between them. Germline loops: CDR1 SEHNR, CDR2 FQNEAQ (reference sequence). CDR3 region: CASSLGHQETQYF. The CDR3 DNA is TGTGCCAGCAGCTTGGGGCACCAAGAGACCCAGTACTTC.

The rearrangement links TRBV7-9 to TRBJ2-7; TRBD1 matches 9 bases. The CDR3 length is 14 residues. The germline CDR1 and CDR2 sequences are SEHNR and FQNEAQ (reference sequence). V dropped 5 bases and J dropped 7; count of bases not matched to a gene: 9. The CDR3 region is CASSLPGQGEEQYF. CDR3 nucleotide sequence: TGTGCCAGCAGCCTACCGGGACAGGGTGAAGAGCAGTACTTC.